Below are 20 T cell receptor beta chains sequenced from a single sample in a study of cytomegalovirus exposure and HLA in healthy donors. Using immunoSEQ multiplex PCR, the repertoire was profiled, and TCRdb retains in-frame clones only, with some absent. The sample records 78,000 or so clones, roughly 94% being singletons. Sequencing was performed on PBMCs. These receptors came from a young woman in good health and CMV-seropositive.

The table lists this clone with a count of one. This chain links TRBV7-9 with TRBJ1-4; D is uncertain. Germline V gene data show CDR1 as SEHNR and CDR2 as FQNEAQ (reference sequence). This CDR3 has 16 residues. Trimming removed 5 bases at V and 7 bases at J, with 20 bases between. The CDR3 spells CASSPTFGEWGEKLFF. In DNA form, the CDR3 reads TGTGCCAGCAGCCCGACCTTCGGGGAGTGGGGTGAAAAACTGTTTTTT.

This clone appeared once. V usage is TRBV2 and J usage is TRBJ2-3, with 7 bases fitting TRBD2. V shed 4 bases and J 6 bases; nucleotides not matched to a gene: 10. The CDR3 spans 15 residues. The germline gives CDR1 SNHLY, CDR2 FYNNEI. The CDR3 DNA is TGTGCCAGCAGTGCATGGGCGGGAGTAGGTGATACGCAGTATTTT. Translated: CASSAWAGVGDTQYF.

CDR3 bases: TGTGCCAGCAGTGATTTCCCGTTCGCGAACACCGGGGAGCTGTTTTTT. Its protein is CASSDFPFANTGELFF. V and J are TRBV2 and TRBJ2-2; no clear D. With 3 bases removed from V and 0 bases from J, the gap between germline ends came to 11 bases. The CDR3 totals 16 residues. Germline V gene lookup returns CDR1 SNHLY and CDR2 FYNNEI. Looking up the rest from reference TRBV2 and TRBJ2-2 gives the full variable domain: EPEVTQTPSHQVTQMGQEVILRCVPISNHLYFYWYRQILGQKVEFLVSFYNNEISEKSEIFDDQFSVERPDGSNFTLKIRSTKLEDSAMYFCASSDFPFANTGELFFGEGSRLTVL.

The CDR3 protein is CASSLGGGTYNEQFF. CDR3 DNA sequence: TGTGCCAGCAGCTTAGGTGGGGGGACCTACAATGAGCAGTTCTTC. This chain links TRBV11-3 with TRBJ2-1; D perhaps matches TRBD2 (6 bases). Germline CDR1 SGHNT, CDR2 YENEEA. Deletions cut 1 base from V and 2 bases from J, with 9 bases between. This CDR3 spans 15 amino acids.

The genes are TRBV4-1 and TRBJ1-5, with 7 bases that match TRBD1. The trim removed 5 bases at V and 0 bases at J, leaving 7 bases unmatched. The germline V gene has CDR1 MGHRA and CDR2 YSYEKL. The CDR3 sequence is 16 residues long. The CDR3 protein is CASSCKGANSNQPQHF. CDR3 nucleotides: TGCGCCAGCAGCTGTAAGGGGGCCAATAGCAATCAGCCCCAGCATTTT.

This sequence joins TRBV5-5 and TRBJ1-1; no reliable D call. Trimming cost V 1 base and J 0 bases, with 16 bases left between them. Germline V gene data show CDR1 as SGHKS and CDR2 as YYEKEE (reference sequence). This CDR3 region has 17 residues. The CDR3 spells CASSLNFGGTLNTEAFF. The CDR3, as DNA: TGTGCCAGCAGCTTGAACTTCGGCGGCACCCTGAACACTGAAGCTTTCTTT.

V and J are TRBV15 and TRBJ2-7, with 8 bases aligning to TRBD2. The CDR3 spans 16 residues. The germline gives CDR1 LNHNV, CDR2 YYDKDF (reference sequence). V lost 0 bases, J lost 3 bases, and 7 bases stayed unmatched. This chain's CDR3 is CATSRELAGTDYEQYF. DNA for the CDR3: TGTGCCACCAGCAGAGAATTAGCGGGGACGGACTACGAGCAGTACTTC.

The chain is built from TRBV27 and TRBJ1-2, with TRBD1 as a possible D gene (5 bases). The V and J ends lost 6 bases and 5 bases respectively, with 13 bases between them. CDR3 length: 13 residues. Germline V gene lookup returns CDR1 MNHEY and CDR2 SMNVEV (reference sequence). The CDR3 bases are TGTGCCAGCAGAAGAGACAGCCATTATGGCTACACCTTC. Amino acid sequence: CASRRDSHYGYTF.

The rearrangement links TRBV2 to TRBJ2-7; 10 bases align to TRBD1. The CDR3 spans 14 residues. The trim removed 2 bases at V and 5 bases at J, leaving 3 bases unmatched. The V gene's germline CDR1 is SNHLY and CDR2 FYNNEI. The CDR3 DNA reads TGTGCCAGCAGTGAATGGACAGGGGGGAACGAGCAGTACTTC. Translating it yields CASSEWTGGNEQYF. Combining the CDR3 with reference TRBV2 and TRBJ2-7 gives the whole variable domain EPEVTQTPSHQVTQMGQEVILRCVPISNHLYFYWYRQILGQKVEFLVSFYNNEISEKSEIFDDQFSVERPDGSNFTLKIRSTKLEDSAMYFCASSEWTGGNEQYFGPGTRLTVT.

The rearrangement uses TRBV7-2 and TRBJ1-2, with D perhaps TRBD1 (6 bases). This CDR3 spans 14 amino acids. V lost 5 bases, J lost 1 base, and 11 bases lay in between. The germline gives CDR1 SGHTA, CDR2 FQGNSA. The CDR3 sequence: CASSPRTDNYGYTF. CDR3 in DNA: TGTGCCAGCAGCCCAAGGACAGATAACTATGGCTACACCTTC.

This chain joins TRBV18 and TRBJ1-1; 12 bases are a match to TRBD1. The CDR3 consists of 15 residues. Germline CDR1 reads KGHSH; CDR2 reads LQKENI. Trimming cost V 5 bases and J 1 base; bases outside gene matches: 2. The CDR3 nucleotides read TGTGCCAGCTCAGGGGGACAGGGGGCGAACACTGAAGCTTTCTTT. The encoded protein is CASSGGQGANTEAFF.

The chain has TRBV4-2 and TRBJ2-7; perhaps TRBD2 as D (7 bases). Trimming removed 1 base from V and 5 bases from J, with 18 bases in between. From germline, CDR1 is LGHNA and CDR2 YNFKEQ. The CDR3 runs 16 residues. CDR3 nucleotide sequence: TGTGCCAGCAGCCAAGGGGGCGGGGGCCTGTCGAACGAGCAGTACTTC. Protein: CASSQGGGGLSNEQYF.

The chain couples TRBV5-1 to TRBJ1-6, with 8 positions matching TRBD1. Germline trimming cut 4 bases from V and 2 bases from J; bases unmatched to any gene: 5. This CDR3 has 16 amino acids. CDR1 SGHRS and CDR2 YFSETQ come from the germline V gene. The CDR3 sequence is CASSPQGAAYNSPLHF. DNA of the CDR3: TGCGCCAGCAGCCCCCAGGGGGCGGCCTATAATTCACCCCTCCACTTT.

The V and J genes are TRBV28 and TRBJ1-2; D ambiguous. Germline CDR1 reads MDHEN; CDR2 reads SYDVKM. V gave up 2 bases and J gave up 3 bases, with 10 bases separating them. The CDR3 runs 14 residues. The CDR3 reads CASSLNRRDYGYTF. CDR3 nucleotide sequence: TGTGCCAGCAGTTTAAATCGTCGGGACTATGGCTACACCTTC.

The chain couples TRBV5-8 to TRBJ2-5; 9 bases are a match to TRBD2. CDR1 SGHTS and CDR2 YDEGEE come from the germline V gene. V was pared by 4 bases and J by 5 bases, with 12 bases of the junction left unmatched. This CDR3 comprises 16 residues. CDR3 sequence: CASSLGAGGDFETQYF. CDR3 coding DNA: TGTGCCAGCAGCCTAGGAGCGGGAGGTGATTTTGAGACCCAGTACTTC.

The V and J genes are TRBV27 and TRBJ1-5; D ambiguous. Trimming stripped 3 bases from V and 3 bases from J, with 9 bases between. This CDR3 contains 14 residues. CDR1 MNHEY and CDR2 SMNVEV come from the germline V gene (reference sequence). CDR3 DNA sequence: TGTGCCAGCAGTTTGAACAGTCTCAATCAGCCCCAGCATTTT. Encoded protein: CASSLNSLNQPQHF.

The J gene is TRBJ2-7, the V gene TRBV5-1; 7 positions match TRBD2. Per germline, CDR1 SGHRS and CDR2 YFSETQ. The trim removed 3 bases at V and 5 bases at J, leaving 8 bases unmatched. There are 14 residues in the CDR3. CDR3 sequence: CASSWGTAGDEQYF. The CDR3 DNA is TGCGCCAGCAGCTGGGGGACCGCGGGGGACGAGCAGTACTTC.

The CDR3 DNA reads TGCGCCAGCAGTCGCATCCCAGGGGCTAGTGAAAAACTGTTTTTT. Its protein product is CASSRIPGASEKLFF. The chain carries TRBV5-1 and TRBJ1-4; the D gene is possibly TRBD1 (6 bases). Germline V gene lookup returns CDR1 SGHRS and CDR2 YFSETQ. Trimming removed 5 bases from V and 7 bases from J, with 18 bases in between. This CDR3 is 15 amino acids long.

The V and J genes are TRBV11-2 and TRBJ2-4; 8 bases agree with TRBD1. The germline V gene has CDR1 SGHAT and CDR2 FQNNGV. The V and J ends lost 0 bases and 0 bases, in that order; junction bases with no gene match: 7. The length of the CDR3 is 18 residues. The CDR3 sequence is CASSLEDRGFSAKNIQYF. CDR3 coding DNA: TGTGCCAGCAGCTTAGAAGACAGGGGTTTCTCAGCCAAAAACATTCAGTACTTC.

In its sample, this clone was seen once. The chain has TRBV19 and TRBJ1-1; 7 nucleotides align to TRBD1. The V segment lost 6 bases and the J segment 1 base; nucleotides outside the gene matches: 5. The germline V gene has CDR1 LNHDA and CDR2 SQIVND (reference sequence). This CDR3 region has 14 residues. The CDR3 loop is CASRARDRNTEAFF. In DNA form, the CDR3 reads TGTGCCAGTAGAGCAAGGGACAGGAACACTGAAGCTTTCTTT.